Each of the 26 T cell receptor beta chains below was sequenced from the same sample in a study of identical twins. TCRdb itself ran the 5' RACE reads through MiXCR, one entry per CDR3 protein. The sample includes nearly 250,000 distinct CDR3 sequences, about 7% of them seen just once. This sample was also put to use in a study of yellow fever vaccine responses in identical twins.

Source material: memory (CD45RO+) T cells sorted from blood. These TCRs come from a woman aged 18-29 years in good health.

This clonotype showed up many times. The genes are TRBV6-1 and TRBJ1-1; unclear D gene. Germline CDR1 is MNHNS and CDR2 is SASEGT. There are 15 residues in the CDR3. Trimming pared 5 bases from V and 0 bases from J, leaving 13 bases between. CDR3 nucleotide sequence: TGTGCCAGCAGTCTATTTAATCGTCTGAACACTGAAGCTTTCTTT. It translates to CASSLFNRLNTEAFF.

CDR3 DNA sequence: TGCGCCAGCAGCCCGGCCAGGGGGGGCATTCAGTACTTC. This encodes CASSPARGGIQYF. The chain has TRBV5-1 and TRBJ2-4; D assignment may be TRBD1 or TRBD2 (7 bases each). CDR3 length: 13 residues. CDR1 and CDR2 (germline): SGHRS, YFSETQ. Trimming pared 4 bases from V and 9 bases from J, leaving 14 bases between.

At least ten counts were recorded for this clonotype. The rearrangement joins TRBV20-1 to TRBJ2-7, with 7 bases matching TRBD2. The CDR3 length is 14 residues. The germline V gene encodes CDR1 DFQATT and CDR2 SNEGSKA (reference sequence). V shed 2 bases and J 6 bases; nucleotides not matched to a gene: 10. Written as DNA, the CDR3 is TGCAGTGCTAGATCGGCGGGAGTCGAAGGCGAGCAGTACTTC. Residues: CSARSAGVEGEQYF.

This clonotype has a handful of counts. This chain connects TRBV7-9 to TRBJ1-2; D not certain. The CDR3 has 16 amino acids. V lost 0 bases, J lost 0 bases, and 11 bases lay in between. CDR1 is SEHNR, CDR2 FQNEAQ, per germline (reference sequence). The CDR3 reads CASSLAPSGANYGYTF. The CDR3 DNA is TGTGCCAGCAGCTTAGCCCCCAGCGGAGCTAACTATGGCTACACCTTC.

This clonotype was detected ten times or more. The rearrangement links TRBV28 to TRBJ2-1; a possible D gene is TRBD2 (6 bases). The germline CDR1 and CDR2 sequences are MDHEN and SYDVKM. The CDR3 spans 13 residues. The V and J ends lost 6 bases and 7 bases respectively, with 13 bases between them. CDR3 region: CASSPWLANEQFF. DNA for the CDR3: TGTGCCAGCAGCCCATGGCTAGCGAATGAGCAGTTCTTC.

This clonotype was observed a few times. The chain uses TRBV6-6 and TRBJ2-7, with unresolved D. V was pared by 0 bases and J by 3 bases, with 6 bases between. CDR1 is MNHNY and CDR2 is SVGAGI in the germline V gene (reference sequence). The CDR3 extends over 13 amino acids. As DNA, the CDR3 is TGTGCCAGCAGTTACTCTACAGACTACGAGCAGTACTTC. It yields the protein CASSYSTDYEQYF.

This clonotype was picked up a small number of times. This chain uses TRBV5-6 with TRBJ2-2, with 11 bases that match TRBD2. CDR1 SGHDT and CDR2 YYEEEE come from the germline V gene. The ends lost 4 bases at V and 0 bases at J; junction bases unmatched: 8. This CDR3 is built from 18 residues. In nucleotides, the CDR3 is TGTGCCAGCAGCAATGGACTAGCGGGTGTCGCGAACACCGGGGAGCTGTTTTTT. The encoded protein is CASSNGLAGVANTGELFF.

The chain links TRBV10-3 to TRBJ1-2; D perhaps matches TRBD1 (6 bases). The CDR3 covers 15 residues. The V and J ends lost 0 bases and 6 bases respectively, with 14 bases between them. The germline CDR1 and CDR2 sequences are ENHRY and SYGVKD. CDR3 sequence (DNA): TGTGCCATCAGTGAGTCGATATCGGGGGCGGATGGCTACACCTTC. It encodes CAISESISGADGYTF.

The table lists this clonotype with many counts. This chain joins TRBV12-3 or TRBV12-4 and TRBJ2-1, with 7 bases fitting TRBD2. This CDR3 has 16 residues. The trim removed 4 bases at V and 2 bases at J, leaving 8 bases unmatched. CDR3 sequence reads: CASSSGLVVPYNEQFF. The CDR3 DNA sequence: TGTGCCAGCAGTTCCGGACTAGTCGTTCCCTACAATGAGCAGTTCTTC.

V gene TRBV20-1 combines with J gene TRBJ2-1; tentative D call: TRBD2 (6 bases). Germline CDR1 DFQATT, CDR2 SNEGSKA (reference sequence). Trimming cost V 1 base and J 9 bases, with 19 bases left between them. The CDR3 has 15 residues. The CDR3 DNA reads as TGCAGTGCTAGAGTCACCGGGACTCCGAATCGTGAGCAGTTCTTC. Protein: CSARVTGTPNREQFF.

The V and J genes are TRBV18 and TRBJ2-2; 9 bases align to TRBD1. The germline gives CDR1 KGHSH, CDR2 LQKENI. The V segment lost 4 bases and the J segment 1 base; nucleotides outside the gene matches: 1. CDR3 length equals 15 residues. The CDR3 sequence is CASSRQGENTGELFF. For the CDR3, the DNA is TGTGCCAGCTCACGACAGGGGGAGAACACCGGGGAGCTGTTTTTT.

This clonotype was found many times. J is TRBJ2-1 and V is TRBV6-4; 10 bases line up with TRBD1. This CDR3 contains 16 residues. CDR1 MRHNA and CDR2 SNTAGT come from the germline V gene. V was clipped by 2 bases and J by 0 bases; unmatched bases: 1. This chain's CDR3 is CASSDGDRGSYNEQFF. CDR3 sequence (DNA): TGTGCCAGCAGTGACGGGGACAGGGGCTCCTACAATGAGCAGTTCTTC.

With regard to this clonotype: Mismatch with germline at one junction end may stem from a read error. The CDR3 region has the DNA TGCTGTGCTAGAGATTGGGGACAGGGGCGCCCAGGCTACACCTTC. Protein product: CCARDWGQGRPGYTF. The chain joins TRBV20-1 to TRBJ1-2, with 10 bases aligning to TRBD1. Germline CDR1 reads DFQATT; CDR2 reads SNEGSKA (reference sequence). The CDR3 consists of 15 residues.

This clonotype was counted at least ten times. The V call is TRBV28, the J call TRBJ2-7; D gene ambiguous. Germline-derived CDR1 and CDR2 are MDHEN and SYDVKM. This CDR3 is 14 amino acids long. The V end lost 2 bases, the J end lost 0 bases, and 8 bases lay between the germline ends. In nucleotides, the CDR3 is TGTGCCAGCAGTTTACATGGAGTCTCCTACGAGCAGTACTTC. As protein: CASSLHGVSYEQYF.

The chain combines TRBV12-3 or TRBV12-4 with TRBJ2-1; 11 nucleotides agree with TRBD1. J was trimmed by 6 bases and V by 2 bases; bases with no gene match: 6. CDR3 length equals 16 residues. CDR3 nucleotide sequence: TGTGCCAGCAGTTTACGGGGACAGGGGGTGTTCAATGAGCAGTTCTTC. Its protein is CASSLRGQGVFNEQFF.

This clonotype was observed a handful of times. The chain links TRBV20-1 to TRBJ2-5; D is undetermined. Germline V CDR1 and CDR2: DFQATT, SNEGSKA (reference sequence). V was shortened by 0 bases and J by 2 bases, with 22 bases between the two germline ends. The CDR3 consists of 18 residues. The CDR3 reads CSARDLNPVAQTQETQYF. CDR3 nucleotide sequence: TGCAGTGCTAGAGACCTAAACCCGGTCGCCCAAACTCAAGAGACCCAGTACTTC.

This clonotype has just a few counts. V is TRBV11-2 and J is TRBJ1-4; TRBD1 aligns across 8 bases. CDR1 and CDR2 (germline): SGHAT, FQNNGV. There are 15 residues in the CDR3. The V segment lost 3 bases and the J segment 3 bases; nucleotides outside the gene matches: 3. CDR3 residues: CASSLRTGSNEKLFF. In DNA, the CDR3 is TGTGCCAGCAGCTTGCGGACAGGGTCTAATGAAAAACTGTTTTTT.

This clonotype was counted many times. The genes are TRBV6-5 and TRBJ2-1, with 11 bases lining up with TRBD2. Germline loops: CDR1 MNHEY, CDR2 SVGAGI. The CDR3 runs 18 residues. After removal of 0 bases from V and 4 bases from J, the junction contained 8 bases not matched to a gene. CDR3 DNA: TGTGCCAGCAGTTACTCGAGGGCTAGCGGGAGGATGTACAATGAGCAGTTCTTC. Encoded protein: CASSYSRASGRMYNEQFF.

The rearrangement uses TRBV7-8 and TRBJ2-7, with 7 bases lining up with TRBD2. Germline V gives CDR1 SGHVS, CDR2 FQNEAQ. The V segment lost 3 bases and the J segment 5 bases; nucleotides outside the gene matches: 4. The CDR3 loop spans 13 amino acids. The CDR3 DNA reads TGTGCCAGCAGCTTGCGGGAGCTAGACGAGCAGTACTTC. It specifies CASSLRELDEQYF.

This clonotype was found many times. The chain is built from TRBV5-1 and TRBJ2-2; possible D gene TRBD1, 5 bases. CDR3 length equals 18 residues. CDR1 is SGHRS and CDR2 is YFSETQ in the germline V gene. V dropped 0 bases and J dropped 4 bases, with 19 bases sitting between them. CDR3 protein: CASSLVSFGQGVTGELFF. DNA for the CDR3: TGCGCCAGCAGCTTGGTGTCTTTCGGCCAGGGTGTCACCGGGGAGCTGTTTTTT.

This clonotype has a count of ten or more. The chain employs TRBV29-1 and TRBJ1-1, with 8 bases that match TRBD1. The CDR3 has 14 amino acids. The germline V gene has CDR1 SQVTM and CDR2 ANQGSEA. Trimming removed 4 bases from V and 4 bases from J; junction bases left unmatched: 8. CDR3 residues: CSVGAGGQGTEAFF. In DNA, the CDR3 is TGCAGCGTTGGTGCAGGGGGCCAGGGCACTGAAGCTTTCTTT.

V is TRBV7-2 and J is TRBJ2-5; maybe TRBD2 (5 bases). The ends were cut back, 7 bases at V and 4 bases at J, with 16 bases in the middle. The V gene's germline CDR1 is SGHTA and CDR2 FQGNSA. There are 14 residues in the CDR3. CDR3 nucleotides: TGTGCCAGCACCCCTCGTAAAGGGAGAGAGACCCAGTACTTC. Amino acids: CASTPRKGRETQYF.

The sample holds many counts of this clonotype. The chain couples TRBV3-1 to TRBJ2-7; no clear D. This CDR3 is 11 amino acids long. V shed 2 bases and J shed 6 bases, with 5 bases lying between them. Per the germline V gene, CDR1 is LGHDT and CDR2 is YNNKEL (reference sequence). CDR3 DNA: TGTGCCAGCAGCCAATCGAGCGAGCAGTACTTC. This codes for CASSQSSEQYF.

The V gene is TRBV5-8, the J gene TRBJ1-6; 8 nucleotides match TRBD1. This CDR3 comprises 15 residues. V dropped 6 bases and J dropped 7; count of bases not matched to a gene: 9. CDR1 and CDR2 (germline): SGHTS, YDEGEE. For the CDR3, the DNA is TGTGCCAGCAACGAGGACAGGGTCTACAATTCACCCCTCCACTTT. It translates to CASNEDRVYNSPLHF.

This clonotype was observed many times. The chain carries TRBV6-1 and TRBJ2-7; TRBD2 matches at 7 bases. The CDR3 is 13 residues long. Germline loops: CDR1 MNHNS, CDR2 SASEGT. V trimming: 6 bases; J trimming: 4 bases; junction bases outside the gene matches: 6. CDR3 sequence (DNA): TGTGCCAGCAGGAAGGGACTAAGATACGAGCAGTACTTC. Residues: CASRKGLRYEQYF.

This chain joins TRBV7-8 and TRBJ2-5; 9 bases align to TRBD1. Looked up from germline, CDR1 is SGHVS and CDR2 is FQNEAQ. The CDR3 consists of 13 residues. The V segment lost 4 bases and the J segment 4 bases; nucleotides outside the gene matches: 1. This CDR3 reads CASSSGQGETQYF. As DNA, the CDR3 is TGTGCCAGCAGCTCGGGACAGGGAGAGACCCAGTACTTC.